These T cell receptor beta chains were read from a single sample in a study of CD8 T cells in ankylosing spondylitis. From the 5' RACE reads, TCRdb called clonotypes with MiXCR, one entry per CDR3 protein. The table lists some 250,000 distinct CDR3 sequences, about 24% of them singletons. The sequenced sample was blood, either unsorted or a sorted T cell fraction (not recorded which). Source of these receptors: a male donor with ankylosing spondylitis or in good health (not recorded which). The CDR3 runs from the conserved cysteine through the conserved F or W. Fields, in order: V gene, D gene, J gene, clone size, CDR3 protein, CDR3 DNA. D genes are given only for firm matches. The size entry is marked missing in some rows and otherwise reads once, few, many or a size class.

>TRBV6-4|NA|TRBJ2-1|NA
CASRLNTGLGQFF
TGTGCCAGCAGATTAAACACAGGGCTGGGGCAGTTCTTC
>TRBV28|NA|TRBJ1-1|NA
CASISNTEAFF
TGTGCCAGCATCTCGAACACTGAAGCTTTCTTT
>TRBV12-3/TRBV12-4|TRBD1|TRBJ1-4|NA
CASTPDRADGEKLFF
TGTGCCAGCACCCCGGACAGGGCGGATGGTGAAAAACTGTTTTTT
>TRBV4-2|NA|TRBJ2-7|NA
CASSLGPLFEQYF
TGTGCCAGCAGCCTTGGACCACTCTTCGAGCAGTACTTC
>TRBV29-1|NA|TRBJ2-2|NA
CSGGLGGPGELFF
TGCAGCGGGGGACTTGGGGGACCCGGGGAGCTGTTTTTT
>TRBV12-3/TRBV12-4|TRBD1|TRBJ2-5|few
CASGDRVQETQYF
TGTGCCAGCGGGGACAGGGTCCAAGAGACCCAGTACTTC
>TRBV29-1|NA|TRBJ2-3|NA
CSVEVRSGKDTQYF
TGCAGCGTTGAAGTAAGGTCTGGAAAAGATACGCAGTATTTT
>TRBV5-1|NA|TRBJ2-3|once
CASSWASTDTQYF
TGCGCCAGCAGCTGGGCTAGCACAGATACGCAGTATTTT
>TRBV20-1|NA|TRBJ2-7|NA
CSARPGLSYEQYF
TGCAGTGCTAGGCCGGGACTCTCCTACGAGCAGTACTTC
>TRBV20-1|NA|TRBJ2-7|NA
CSASPSGLLYEQYF
TGCAGTGCTAGCCCGAGCGGCCTACTTTACGAGCAGTACTTC
>TRBV15|TRBD1|TRBJ2-7|NA
CATSAQNRGSYEQYF
TGTGCCACCAGCGCCCAGAACAGGGGCTCCTACGAGCAGTACTTC
>TRBV29-1|NA|TRBJ2-1|NA
CSVSGSSYNEQFF
TGCAGCGTTTCGGGGAGCTCCTACAATGAGCAGTTCTTC
>TRBV29-1|NA|TRBJ2-1|NA
CSVGARSNEQFF
TGCAGCGTTGGGGCTAGGTCCAATGAGCAGTTCTTC
>TRBV10-3|TRBD1|TRBJ2-7|few
CAISESGGGYEQYF
TGTGCCATCAGTGAGTCAGGGGGCGGTTACGAGCAGTACTTC
>TRBV7-9|NA|TRBJ1-6|many
CASSSRGSGSYNSPLHF
TGTGCCAGCAGCTCGAGGGGGTCGGGCTCCTATAATTCACCCCTCCACTTT
>TRBV5-5|NA|TRBJ2-1|NA
CASSSLSEWSYNEQFF
TGTGCCAGCAGCTCCCTGTCTGAATGGTCCTACAATGAGCAGTTCTTC
>TRBV10-3|TRBD1|TRBJ1-1|many
CATGQENTEAFF
TGTGCCACCGGACAGGAGAACACTGAAGCTTTCTTT
>TRBV2|TRBD1|TRBJ2-7|NA
CASSEAGQGAYEQYF
TGTGCCAGCAGTGAAGCGGGACAGGGGGCCTACGAGCAGTACTTC
>TRBV5-1|TRBD1|TRBJ2-1|few
CASSQTRQGSYNEQFF
TGCGCCAGCAGCCAGACTCGACAGGGTTCTTACAATGAGCAGTTCTTC
>TRBV12-3/TRBV12-4|NA|TRBJ2-1|few
CASSLDSPVYNEQFF
TGTGCCAGCAGTTTAGACAGCCCCGTTTACAATGAGCAGTTCTTC
>TRBV9|NA|TRBJ2-3|NA
CASSVGESTTDTQYF
TGTGCCAGCAGCGTAGGGGAATCGACCACAGATACGCAGTATTTT
>TRBV11-2|NA|TRBJ2-5|many
CASSVGGLQETQYF
TGTGCCAGCAGTGTAGGGGGGTTACAAGAGACCCAGTACTTC
>TRBV20-1|NA|TRBJ2-5|few
CSARLGAQETQYF
TGCAGTGCTAGGTTGGGGGCCCAAGAGACCCAGTACTTC
>TRBV28|NA|TRBJ2-6|many
CASSSRYAVTGANVLTF
TGTGCCAGCAGTTCACGGTATGCCGTGACTGGGGCCAACGTCCTGACTTTC
>TRBV5-5|NA|TRBJ2-7|NA
CASSLDTVNYEQYF
TGTGCCAGCAGCTTGGACACGGTTAACTACGAGCAGTACTTC
>TRBV29-1|NA|TRBJ2-7|many
CSVEGTGMSYEQYF
TGCAGCGTTGAAGGTACAGGGATGTCCTACGAGCAGTACTTC
>TRBV5-1|NA|TRBJ2-1|NA
CASTGDNEQFF
TGCGCCAGCACAGGGGACAATGAGCAGTTCTTC
>TRBV29-1|NA|TRBJ2-7|few
CSASDTIYEQYF
TGCAGCGCCTCCGATACGATCTACGAGCAGTACTTC
>TRBV10-3|NA|TRBJ2-5|NA
CAISEGAQETQYF
TGTGCCATCAGTGAGGGGGCACAAGAGACCCAGTACTTC
>TRBV6-5|NA|TRBJ1-1|many
CASSYIGGNTEAFF
TGTGCCAGCAGTTACATAGGGGGGAACACTGAAGCTTTCTTT
>TRBV20-1|NA|TRBJ2-5|many
CSALAYQETQYF
TGCAGTGCTCTCGCGTACCAAGAGACCCAGTACTTC
>TRBV15|NA|TRBJ2-7|many
CATSGRWGHEQYF
TGTGCCACCAGCGGTAGGTGGGGGCACGAGCAGTACTTC
>TRBV29-1|NA|TRBJ1-1|few
CSVQPMMNTEAFF
TGCAGCGTTCAGCCGATGATGAACACTGAAGCTTTCTTT
>TRBV20-1|TRBD1|TRBJ2-1|NA
CSASTGTGGEQFF
TGCAGTGCTTCCACCGGGACAGGGGGTGAGCAGTTCTTC
>TRBV2|NA|TRBJ2-1|many
CASSEERLLEFF
TGTGCCAGCAGTGAAGAGAGACTACTAGAGTTCTTC
>TRBV18|TRBD2|TRBJ2-1|many
CASSPQWGGSSYNEQFF
TGTGCCAGCTCACCACAATGGGGGGGTTCCTCCTACAATGAGCAGTTCTTC
>TRBV7-9|TRBD1|TRBJ1-1|NA
CASTRDRDYTEAFF
TGTGCCAGTACCCGGGACAGGGATTACACTGAAGCTTTCTTT
>TRBV2|TRBD1|TRBJ2-5|few
CATHRGVSLGGTQYF
TGTGCCACCCACAGGGGCGTATCGCTTGGGGGGACCCAGTACTTC
>TRBV4-1|TRBD1|TRBJ1-1|many
CASNDHGRGTEAFF
TGCGCCAGCAACGACCATGGCAGGGGGACTGAAGCTTTCTTT
>TRBV6-1|TRBD1|TRBJ1-5|NA
CASSDFGQGKTQPQHF
TGTGCCAGCAGCGACTTCGGACAGGGGAAAACACAGCCCCAGCATTTT
>TRBV29-1|TRBD2|TRBJ2-5|NA
CSVGFVLAGGLETQYF
TGCAGCGTTGGATTTGTACTAGCGGGGGGGCTAGAGACCCAGTACTTC
>TRBV5-1|NA|TRBJ2-1|many
CASSGLGALRGEQFF
TGCGCCAGCAGCGGGCTGGGGGCCCTCAGGGGAGAGCAGTTCTTC
>TRBV28|TRBD2|TRBJ2-5|NA
CASSLTSAETQYF
TGTGCCAGCAGCCTCACTAGCGCGGAGACCCAGTACTTC
>TRBV10-3|TRBD1|TRBJ2-7|many
CAISEDRGLYEQYF
TGTGCCATCAGTGAGGACAGGGGTCTCTACGAGCAGTACTTC
>TRBV12-3/TRBV12-4|NA|TRBJ1-2|few
CASSLEGSINYGYTF
TGTGCCAGCAGTTTAGAGGGCAGCATAAACTATGGCTACACCTTC
>TRBV12-3/TRBV12-4|TRBD1|TRBJ2-5|NA
CASRPDRVGQETQYF
TGTGCCAGCAGGCCGGACAGGGTAGGCCAAGAGACCCAGTACTTC
>TRBV28|NA|TRBJ1-4|many
CASSLTDEKLFF
TGTGCCAGCAGTTTGACAGATGAAAAACTGTTTTTT
>TRBV6-1|TRBD1|TRBJ1-1|many
CASSPGQQRTEAFF
TGTGCCAGCAGTCCGGGACAGCAAAGGACTGAAGCTTTCTTT
>TRBV11-2|NA|TRBJ2-5|NA
CASSEVSGHQETQYF
TGTGCCAGCAGCGAAGTGAGCGGGCACCAAGAGACCCAGTACTTC
>TRBV11-2|NA|TRBJ1-2|few
CASSSRDGPYYGYTF
TGTGCCAGCAGCTCTAGGGACGGACCATACTATGGCTACACCTTC
>TRBV29-1|TRBD1|TRBJ1-1|NA
CSVEGLVQGTEAFF
TGCAGCGTTGAGGGTTTGGTACAGGGGACTGAAGCTTTCTTT
>TRBV12-3/TRBV12-4|TRBD1|TRBJ2-7|few
CASRDRDSYEQYF
TGTGCCAGCAGAGACAGGGACTCCTACGAGCAGTACTTC
>TRBV20-1|TRBD1|TRBJ2-4|many
CSAPQGALGNIQYF
TGCAGTGCTCCACAGGGGGCTTTGGGGAACATTCAGTACTTC
>TRBV29-1|NA|TRBJ2-5|many
CSTHRQQETQYF
TGCAGCACCCACCGGCAGCAAGAGACCCAGTACTTC
>TRBV20-1|NA|TRBJ1-6|many
CSTLSGPTFLF
TGCAGTACCCTTTCCGGCCCTACTTTTTTATTT
>TRBV29-1|NA|TRBJ2-5|few
CSVTPWGLQETQYF
TGCAGCGTAACCCCGTGGGGACTCCAAGAGACCCAGTACTTC
>TRBV20-1|TRBD2|TRBJ2-3|few
CSAPAAGIYRTDTQYF
TGCAGTGCTCCGGCAGCGGGGATCTACAGGACAGATACGCAGTATTTT
>TRBV11-2|NA|TRBJ1-6|NA
CASRHYSGRYNSPLHF
TGTGCCAGCAGACATTACTCGGGACGGTATAATTCACCCCTCCACTTT